Included here is one T cell receptor beta chain sequence, with context. The antigen remains unidentified. The sample originates from a study of PD-1 blockade in classical Hodgkin lymphoma. Study background: Nivolumab was given intravenously to patients at 3 mg/kg every 2 weeks.

All patients experienced relapse after autologous stem cell transplantation, and brentuximab vedotin exposure was variable. Produced via immunoSEQ multiplex PCR; TCRdb's table is partial and in-frame only. In the table there are more than 35,000 clones, just over 85% of which are singletons. Overall study results and limits: Complete responders' baseline diversity resembled that of newly diagnosed patients.

CDR1 MGHRA and CDR2 YSYEKL come from the germline V gene. Trimming stripped 0 bases from V and 4 bases from J, with 18 bases between. The CDR3 length is 17 residues. This receptor was identified in a human donor with classical Hodgkin lymphoma. The J gene is TRBJ1-1, the V gene TRBV4-1; D gene uncertain. The starting material was peripheral blood mononuclear cells (PBMCs), obtained before the second cycle of nivolumab. Here the CDR3 DNA reads TGCGCCAGCAGCCAAGATTTGGAATCGAGGGCGTGCACTGAAGCTTTCTTT. As protein: CASSQDLESRACTEAFF.